The clone carrying this T cell receptor beta chain has a handful of counts. The antigen is unknown. 13 Jbeta primers and 60 Vbeta primers were used for the PCR. TCRdb's copy holds only in-frame clones and misses some; the assay was immunoSEQ multiplex PCR. The repertoire includes about 160,000 clones, 80% of them detected once, and over 8% sits in the top ten. The data belong to a study of cytomegalovirus exposure and HLA in healthy donors. V was cut by 0 bases and J by 4 bases, with 9 bases left in between. The CDR3 contains 13 residues. Germline V CDR1 and CDR2: SQVTM, ANQGSEA. General observations from the study: V segments that were indistinguishable, TRBV6-2 and TRBV6-3 among them, were omitted from analysis. The study assumed roughly uniform donor sequencing depth for presence/absence analyses.

The sequenced material came from PBMCs. This chain connects TRBV29-1 to TRBJ1-2; maybe TRBD1 (5 bases). The clonotype comes from a man between 18 and 35 years old in good health and CMV-seropositive. CDR3 amino acids: CSVEETASYGYTF. CDR3 sequence (DNA): TGCAGCGTTGAAGAGACAGCTTCCTATGGCTACACCTTC.